What follows describes a single T cell receptor beta chain. This receptor's antigen is unknown. Per-base quality was not reported, and no clone a single base away is much larger than it. Library creation used PCR. Sequenced using an Illumina HiSeq 2500. Molecular barcoding was employed in the preparation of TCR libraries, with unique molecular identifiers being used to normalize TCRbeta repertoire quantification. Starting from the raw public reads, TCRdb applied fastp trimming at Q25, assembled clones with MiXCR and retained in-frame beta chains. Entries are consolidated by CDR3 protein sequence, retaining the most common genes and DNA. The sample table contains some 550,000 distinct CDR3 sequences; only one count was recorded for about 16% of them. The top ten hold less than 4% of the sample. Reading the germline V gene (reference sequence) gives CDR1 MNHEY and CDR2 SMNVEV. Unmatched junction bases come to 7, with V trimmed by 5 bases and J by 1 base. The CDR3 has 16 amino acids, counting the end cysteine and phenylalanine. Solely the CDR3 DNA is kept, with 48 bases framed from the first base.

The data are from a study of T-cell reconstitution after alpha-beta-depleted transplantation in children (dated by TCRdb to about 2016). Notes on the research overall: The study quantitatively tracked T-cell immune reconstitution after TCRalphabeta/CD19-depleted allogeneic hematopoietic cell transplantation in children using TCR repertoire profiling.

This clonotype was obtained from a human donor who donated a stem cell graft to a child with acute lymphoblastic leukemia. The V and J segments used are TRBV27 and TRBJ1-1; 10 junctional bases match TRBD1. The material sequenced was PBMCs from the stem cell graft donor, taken from the stem cell graft. CDR3 region: CASSPDRGLANTEAFF. Here is the DNA: TGTGCCAGCAGTCCCGACAGGGGGCTGGCGAACACTGAAGCTTTCTTT.